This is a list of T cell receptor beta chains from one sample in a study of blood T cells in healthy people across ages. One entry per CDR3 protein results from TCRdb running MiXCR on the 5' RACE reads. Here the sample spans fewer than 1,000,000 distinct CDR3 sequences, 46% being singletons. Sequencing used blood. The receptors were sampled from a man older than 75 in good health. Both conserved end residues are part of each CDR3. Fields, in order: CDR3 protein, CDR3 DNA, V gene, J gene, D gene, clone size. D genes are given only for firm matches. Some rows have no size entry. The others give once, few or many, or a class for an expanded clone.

cdr3_aa: CASSSHAGTSGRTDTQYF
cdr3_nt: TGTGCCAGCAGCTCCCATGCCGGGACTAGCGGGCGGACAGATACGCAGTATTTT
v_call: TRBV11-2
j_call: TRBJ2-3
d_call: TRBD2
clone_size: .

cdr3_aa: CSARDTKKSSYNEQFF
cdr3_nt: TGCAGTGCTAGAGATACCAAAAAGAGCTCCTACAATGAGCAGTTCTTC
v_call: TRBV20-1
j_call: TRBJ2-1
d_call: .
clone_size: few

cdr3_aa: CASSQDIGGVRGKTLPIQYF
cdr3_nt: TGTGCCAGCAGCCAAGATATAGGTGGCGTCAGGGGAAAAACGTTGCCCATTCAGTACTTC
v_call: TRBV3-1
j_call: TRBJ2-4
d_call: .
clone_size: .

cdr3_aa: CASRRGTRYTGELFF
cdr3_nt: TGTGCCAGCAGGCGCGGGACTAGATACACCGGGGAGCTGTTTTTT
v_call: TRBV12-3/TRBV12-4
j_call: TRBJ2-2
d_call: TRBD2
clone_size: few

cdr3_aa: CASRPSGGAGIYEQYF
cdr3_nt: TGTGCCAGCAGGCCCTCGGGTGGGGCGGGAATATACGAGCAGTACTTC
v_call: TRBV25-1
j_call: TRBJ2-7
d_call: .
clone_size: few

cdr3_aa: CASSLTGTGIIYEQYF
cdr3_nt: TGTGCCAGCAGTTTAACCGGGACAGGGATAATCTACGAGCAGTACTTC
v_call: TRBV28
j_call: TRBJ2-7
d_call: TRBD1
clone_size: .

cdr3_aa: CSAWDTSNTGELFF
cdr3_nt: TGCAGTGCTTGGGACACCTCGAACACCGGGGAGCTGTTTTTT
v_call: TRBV20-1
j_call: TRBJ2-2
d_call: .
clone_size: .

cdr3_aa: CSARDGLGLAEYNEQFF
cdr3_nt: TGCAGTGCTAGAGATGGGTTGGGGCTAGCGGAATACAATGAGCAGTTCTTC
v_call: TRBV20-1
j_call: TRBJ2-1
d_call: TRBD2
clone_size: .

cdr3_aa: CASLGQSGRSYGYTF
cdr3_nt: TGTGCCAGCCTAGGACAGTCAGGCAGATCCTATGGCTACACCTTC
v_call: TRBV11-2
j_call: TRBJ1-2
d_call: .
clone_size: .

cdr3_aa: CAWGTSGSGEQYF
cdr3_nt: TGTGCCTGGGGGACTAGCGGGAGCGGTGAGCAGTACTTC
v_call: TRBV30
j_call: TRBJ2-5
d_call: TRBD2
clone_size: .

cdr3_aa: CASSKEAGPLPREQYF
cdr3_nt: TGTGCCAGCAGCAAAGAGGCAGGTCCCCTGCCTCGGGAGCAGTACTTC
v_call: TRBV21-1
j_call: TRBJ2-7
d_call: .
clone_size: few

cdr3_aa: CSVDGTSGRVGTDTQYF
cdr3_nt: TGCAGCGTTGACGGGACTAGCGGGAGGGTGGGCACAGATACGCAGTATTTT
v_call: TRBV29-1
j_call: TRBJ2-3
d_call: TRBD2
clone_size: .

cdr3_aa: CASSLVQGGRTDTQYF
cdr3_nt: TGTGCCAGCAGCTTAGTGCAGGGGGGACGCACAGATACGCAGTATTTT
v_call: TRBV7-6
j_call: TRBJ2-3
d_call: .
clone_size: .

cdr3_aa: CATSARGGGDTQYF
cdr3_nt: TGTGCCACCAGTGCTAGGGGAGGCGGGGATACGCAGTATTTT
v_call: TRBV24-1
j_call: TRBJ2-3
d_call: .
clone_size: once

cdr3_aa: CAISSTTPADNSPLHF
cdr3_nt: TGTGCCATCAGTTCCACGACACCGGCCGATAATTCACCCCTCCACTTT
v_call: TRBV10-3
j_call: TRBJ1-6
d_call: .
clone_size: few

cdr3_aa: CSARPSGGPRETQYF
cdr3_nt: TGCAGTGCTCGACCCTCTGGCGGACCGAGGGAGACCCAGTACTTC
v_call: TRBV20-1
j_call: TRBJ2-5
d_call: .
clone_size: few

cdr3_aa: CASSERGGTVGEQFF
cdr3_nt: TGTGCCAGCAGTGAACGAGGGGGAACTGTCGGTGAGCAGTTCTTC
v_call: TRBV2
j_call: TRBJ2-1
d_call: .
clone_size: .

cdr3_aa: CASSLTGTSGKDTQYF
cdr3_nt: TGTGCCAGCAGCTTAACCGGGACTAGCGGGAAGGATACGCAGTATTTT
v_call: TRBV7-2
j_call: TRBJ2-3
d_call: TRBD2
clone_size: .

cdr3_aa: CASSLNRAYQETQYF
cdr3_nt: TGTGCCAGCAGCTTAAACAGGGCGTACCAAGAGACCCAGTACTTC
v_call: TRBV7-2
j_call: TRBJ2-5
d_call: .
clone_size: .

cdr3_aa: CSALDRLKSYEQYF
cdr3_nt: TGCAGTGCGCTGGACAGGTTGAAATCCTACGAGCAGTACTTC
v_call: TRBV20-1
j_call: TRBJ2-7
d_call: TRBD1
clone_size: .

cdr3_aa: CASSLRTPPYEQYF
cdr3_nt: TGCGCCAGCAGCTTGCGGACTCCACCCTACGAGCAGTACTTC
v_call: TRBV5-1
j_call: TRBJ2-7
d_call: .
clone_size: .

cdr3_aa: CASSPPPGQSYEQYF
cdr3_nt: TGTGCCAGCAGTCCACCACCGGGCCAATCCTACGAGCAGTACTTC
v_call: TRBV27
j_call: TRBJ2-7
d_call: .
clone_size: .

cdr3_aa: CASSLTTGGSYEQFF
cdr3_nt: TGTGCCAGCAGTTTGACGACAGGGGGATCCTACGAGCAGTTCTTC
v_call: TRBV12-3/TRBV12-4
j_call: TRBJ2-1
d_call: TRBD1
clone_size: .

cdr3_aa: CASSPMRRSSSYNEQYF
cdr3_nt: TGTGCCAGCAGCCCCATGAGGAGGTCTAGCTCCTACAATGAGCAGTACTTC
v_call: TRBV7-2
j_call: TRBJ2-7
d_call: .
clone_size: .

cdr3_aa: CSARGSIYEQYF
cdr3_nt: TGCAGTGCGCGTGGCTCGATCTACGAGCAGTACTTC
v_call: TRBV20-1
j_call: TRBJ2-7
d_call: .
clone_size: .

cdr3_aa: CSRAGEGPNEQYF
cdr3_nt: TGCAGTAGGGCTGGGGAGGGCCCCAACGAGCAGTACTTC
v_call: TRBV20-1
j_call: TRBJ2-7
d_call: TRBD2
clone_size: .

cdr3_aa: CASRPEAGGDTQYF
cdr3_nt: TGCGCCAGCAGACCCGAGGCAGGGGGAGATACGCAGTATTTT
v_call: TRBV5-1
j_call: TRBJ2-3
d_call: TRBD1
clone_size: .

cdr3_aa: CASSVDSGFEEKLFF
cdr3_nt: TGTGCCAGCAGCGTAGATTCGGGATTCGAGGAAAAACTGTTTTTT
v_call: TRBV9
j_call: TRBJ1-4
d_call: .
clone_size: few

cdr3_aa: CASSLDGDPGGYTF
cdr3_nt: TGTGCCAGCAGCTTAGACGGGGATCCGGGTGGCTACACCTTC
v_call: TRBV7-2
j_call: TRBJ1-2
d_call: .
clone_size: .

cdr3_aa: CAWSSGSTDTQYF
cdr3_nt: TGTGCCTGGTCTAGCGGGAGCACAGATACGCAGTATTTT
v_call: TRBV30
j_call: TRBJ2-3
d_call: TRBD2
clone_size: .

cdr3_aa: CASSLEVGTGLGEQFF
cdr3_nt: TGTGCCAGCAGCTTGGAAGTGGGGACCGGATTGGGTGAGCAGTTCTTC
v_call: TRBV5-6
j_call: TRBJ2-1
d_call: .
clone_size: .

cdr3_aa: CSARDLLRGQETQYF
cdr3_nt: TGCAGTGCTAGAGATCTTTTGCGGGGCCAAGAGACCCAGTACTTC
v_call: TRBV20-1
j_call: TRBJ2-5
d_call: .
clone_size: many

cdr3_aa: CASSREHERSEQYF
cdr3_nt: TGTGCCAGCAGCCGCGAGCACGAGAGGTCCGAGCAGTACTTC
v_call: TRBV3-1
j_call: TRBJ2-7
d_call: .
clone_size: many

cdr3_aa: CASTRGDGGTDTQYF
cdr3_nt: TGTGCCAGCACCCGTGGAGATGGGGGCACAGATACGCAGTATTTT
v_call: TRBV7-2
j_call: TRBJ2-3
d_call: .
clone_size: once

cdr3_aa: CASRLVSGRAGTQYF
cdr3_nt: TGTGCCAGCAGATTAGTTAGCGGGAGGGCAGGTACGCAGTATTTT
v_call: TRBV7-3
j_call: TRBJ2-3
d_call: TRBD2
clone_size: .

cdr3_aa: CSATSGRLNIQYF
cdr3_nt: TGCAGCGCGACTAGCGGGAGATTAAACATTCAGTACTTC
v_call: TRBV29-1
j_call: TRBJ2-4
d_call: TRBD2
clone_size: .

cdr3_aa: CASSFGAERGETQYF
cdr3_nt: TGTGCCAGCAGCTTTGGGGCGGAGAGGGGAGAGACCCAGTACTTC
v_call: TRBV7-2
j_call: TRBJ2-5
d_call: .
clone_size: .

cdr3_aa: CASSEGSRNEQYF
cdr3_nt: TGTGCCAGCAGCGAAGGGTCAAGAAATGAGCAGTACTTC
v_call: TRBV7-8
j_call: TRBJ2-5
d_call: .
clone_size: .

cdr3_aa: CSVVSGRSRNTQYF
cdr3_nt: TGCAGCGTTGTTAGCGGGAGGAGTAGAAATACGCAGTATTTT
v_call: TRBV29-1
j_call: TRBJ2-3
d_call: TRBD2
clone_size: few

cdr3_aa: CASSETGTTRNEQFF
cdr3_nt: TGTGCCAGCAGCGAGACCGGGACTACGCGTAATGAGCAGTTCTTC
v_call: TRBV9
j_call: TRBJ2-1
d_call: TRBD2
clone_size: many

cdr3_aa: CASSFFGSRETQYF
cdr3_nt: TGTGCCAGCAGCTTTTTCGGGAGCAGGGAGACCCAGTACTTC
v_call: TRBV5-6
j_call: TRBJ2-5
d_call: .
clone_size: .

cdr3_aa: CASSPPGLAVEQYF
cdr3_nt: TGCGCCAGCAGCCCACCGGGACTAGCTGTCGAGCAGTACTTC
v_call: TRBV5-1
j_call: TRBJ2-7
d_call: TRBD2
clone_size: few

cdr3_aa: CASSMGQGRAYEQYF
cdr3_nt: TGTGCCAGCAGCATGGGACAGGGGCGCGCCTACGAGCAGTACTTC
v_call: TRBV7-2
j_call: TRBJ2-7
d_call: TRBD1
clone_size: few

cdr3_aa: CASSLALAGVGETQYF
cdr3_nt: TGTGCCAGCAGCTTAGCGCTAGCGGGAGTCGGAGAGACCCAGTACTTC
v_call: TRBV7-2
j_call: TRBJ2-5
d_call: TRBD2
clone_size: many

cdr3_aa: CSARAPTSGRATQYF
cdr3_nt: TGCAGTGCTAGAGCTCCCACTAGCGGGAGAGCTACGCAGTATTTT
v_call: TRBV20-1
j_call: TRBJ2-3
d_call: TRBD2
clone_size: few

cdr3_aa: CASSPRTGGGVGELFF
cdr3_nt: TGTGCCAGCAGCCCGAGGACTGGGGGGGGAGTCGGGGAGCTGTTTTTT
v_call: TRBV4-2
j_call: TRBJ2-2
d_call: TRBD2
clone_size: .

cdr3_aa: CASSPLRDTRTDTQYF
cdr3_nt: TGTGCCAGCTCACCACTGCGGGATACACGCACAGATACGCAGTATTTT
v_call: TRBV18
j_call: TRBJ2-3
d_call: .
clone_size: .

cdr3_aa: CATSDVQGGNQPQHF
cdr3_nt: TGTGCCACCAGTGACGTACAGGGCGGGAATCAGCCCCAGCATTTT
v_call: TRBV24-1
j_call: TRBJ1-5
d_call: .
clone_size: .

cdr3_aa: CSARDGDRVGNTEAFF
cdr3_nt: TGCAGTGCTAGAGATGGAGACAGGGTGGGGAACACTGAAGCTTTCTTT
v_call: TRBV20-1
j_call: TRBJ1-1
d_call: TRBD1
clone_size: few

cdr3_aa: CASGNPGAWNYGYTF
cdr3_nt: TGTGCCAGCGGGAACCCCGGCGCCTGGAACTATGGCTACACCTTC
v_call: TRBV28
j_call: TRBJ1-2
d_call: .
clone_size: .

cdr3_aa: CASSQDTSGGGTQYF
cdr3_nt: TGTGCCAGCAGCCAAGACACTAGCGGGGGAGGAACGCAGTATTTT
v_call: TRBV3-1
j_call: TRBJ2-3
d_call: TRBD2
clone_size: few

cdr3_aa: CASSLVSPYGRVGSYEQYF
cdr3_nt: TGTGCCAGCAGCTTGGTGTCACCGTACGGAAGAGTTGGTAGTTACGAGCAGTACTTC
v_call: TRBV5-5
j_call: TRBJ2-7
d_call: .
clone_size: .

cdr3_aa: CSAIPQAGGPNEQFF
cdr3_nt: TGCAGTGCTATTCCCCAAGCGGGAGGGCCTAATGAGCAGTTCTTC
v_call: TRBV20-1
j_call: TRBJ2-1
d_call: TRBD2
clone_size: .

cdr3_aa: CATSRVTGQETQYF
cdr3_nt: TGTGCCACCAGCAGAGTAACAGGCCAAGAGACCCAGTACTTC
v_call: TRBV15
j_call: TRBJ2-5
d_call: .
clone_size: many

cdr3_aa: CASSEGTRIDFNEQFF
cdr3_nt: TGCGCCAGCAGCGAAGGTACTAGAATCGATTTCAATGAGCAGTTCTTC
v_call: TRBV4-1
j_call: TRBJ2-1
d_call: .
clone_size: few

cdr3_aa: CASSTLQGDEKLFF
cdr3_nt: TGTGCCAGCAGTACCCTCCAGGGAGACGAAAAACTGTTTTTT
v_call: TRBV6-6
j_call: TRBJ1-4
d_call: .
clone_size: .

cdr3_aa: CSAREGRGAFF
cdr3_nt: TGCAGTGCTAGAGAAGGGAGGGGCGCTTTCTTT
v_call: TRBV20-1
j_call: TRBJ1-1
d_call: .
clone_size: .

cdr3_aa: CASSQQGRRPTDTQYF
cdr3_nt: TGTGCCAGTAGCCAGCAGGGACGGAGACCCACAGATACGCAGTATTTT
v_call: TRBV3-1
j_call: TRBJ2-3
d_call: .
clone_size: .

cdr3_aa: CATSDLVRGEQFF
cdr3_nt: TGTGCCACCAGTGATTTGGTTCGAGGTGAGCAGTTCTTC
v_call: TRBV24-1
j_call: TRBJ2-1
d_call: .
clone_size: .